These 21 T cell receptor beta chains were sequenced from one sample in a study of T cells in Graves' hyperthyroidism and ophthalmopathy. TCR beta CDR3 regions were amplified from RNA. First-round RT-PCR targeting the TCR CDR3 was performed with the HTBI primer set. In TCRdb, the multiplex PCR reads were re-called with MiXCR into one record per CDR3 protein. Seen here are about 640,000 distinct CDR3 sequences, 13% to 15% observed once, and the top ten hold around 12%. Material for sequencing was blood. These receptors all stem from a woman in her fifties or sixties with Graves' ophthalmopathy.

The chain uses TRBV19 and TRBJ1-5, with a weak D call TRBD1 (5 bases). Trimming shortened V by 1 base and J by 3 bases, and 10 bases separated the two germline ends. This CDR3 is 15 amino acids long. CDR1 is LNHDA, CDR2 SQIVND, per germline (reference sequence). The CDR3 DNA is TGTGCCAGTAGTATAGTGTACAGGTCCAATCAGCCCCAGCATTTT. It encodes CASSIVYRSNQPQHF.

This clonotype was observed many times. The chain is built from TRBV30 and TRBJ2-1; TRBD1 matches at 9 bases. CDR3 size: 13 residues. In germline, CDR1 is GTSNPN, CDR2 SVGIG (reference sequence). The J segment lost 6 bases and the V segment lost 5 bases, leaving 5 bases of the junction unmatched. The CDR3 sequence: CAWGRDRANEQFF. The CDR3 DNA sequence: TGTGCCTGGGGACGGGACAGGGCCAATGAGCAGTTCTTC. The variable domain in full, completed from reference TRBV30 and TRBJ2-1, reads SQTIHQWPATLVQPVGSPLSLECTVEGTSNPNLYWYRQAAGRGLQLLFYSVGIGQISSEVPQNLSASRPQDRQFILSSKKLLLSDSGFYLCAWGRDRANEQFFGPGTRLTVL.

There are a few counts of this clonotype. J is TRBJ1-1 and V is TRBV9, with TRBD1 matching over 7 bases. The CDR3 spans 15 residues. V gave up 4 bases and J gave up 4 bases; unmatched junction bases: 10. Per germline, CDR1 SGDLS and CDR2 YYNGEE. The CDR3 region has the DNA TGTGCCAGCAGCAAACAGGGGAATTCCGCCACTGAAGCTTTCTTT. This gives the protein CASSKQGNSATEAFF.

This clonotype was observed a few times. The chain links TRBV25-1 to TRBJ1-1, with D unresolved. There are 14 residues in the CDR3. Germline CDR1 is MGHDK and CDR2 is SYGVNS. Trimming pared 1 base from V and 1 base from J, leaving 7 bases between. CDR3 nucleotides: TGTGCCAGCAGTGAATTCTCAGAGAACACTGAAGCTTTCTTT. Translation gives CASSEFSENTEAFF.

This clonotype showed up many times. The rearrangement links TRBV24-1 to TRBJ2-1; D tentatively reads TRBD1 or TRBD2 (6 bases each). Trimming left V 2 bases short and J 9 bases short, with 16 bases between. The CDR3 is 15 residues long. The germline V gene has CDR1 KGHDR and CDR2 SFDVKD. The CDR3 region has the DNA TGTGCCACCAGTGATTCGGCGACTGGGGGGCTTGAGCAGTTCTTC. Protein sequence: CATSDSATGGLEQFF.

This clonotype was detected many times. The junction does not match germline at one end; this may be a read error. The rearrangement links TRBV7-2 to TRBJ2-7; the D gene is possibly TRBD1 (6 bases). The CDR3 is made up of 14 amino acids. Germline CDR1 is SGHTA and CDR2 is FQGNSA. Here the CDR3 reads CASSRRDTAYKQYF. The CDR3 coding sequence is TGTGCCAGCAGCCGCCGGGACACCGCCTACAAGCAGTACTTC. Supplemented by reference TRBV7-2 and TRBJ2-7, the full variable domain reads GAGVSQSPSNKVTEKGKDVELRCDPISGHTALYWYRQSLGQGLEFLIYFQGNSAPDKSGLPSDRFSAERTGGSVSTLTIQRTQQEDSAVYLCASSRRDTAYKQYFGPGTRLTVT.

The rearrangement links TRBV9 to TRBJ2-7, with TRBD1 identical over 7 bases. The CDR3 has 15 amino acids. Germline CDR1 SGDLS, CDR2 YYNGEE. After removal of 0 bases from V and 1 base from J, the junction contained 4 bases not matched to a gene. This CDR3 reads CASSVEGAVSYEQYF. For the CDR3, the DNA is TGTGCCAGCAGCGTAGAGGGGGCGGTATCCTACGAGCAGTACTTC.

CDR3 sequence: CASSSDGSAGELFF. The CDR3 DNA follows: TGTGCCAGTAGTAGTGACGGGAGCGCCGGGGAGCTGTTTTTT. V is TRBV19 and J is TRBJ2-2; a possible D gene is TRBD2 (6 bases). Trimming shortened V by 4 bases and J by 6 bases, and 12 bases separated the two germline ends. Germline-derived CDR1 and CDR2 are LNHDA and SQIVND (reference sequence). This CDR3 has 14 amino acids.

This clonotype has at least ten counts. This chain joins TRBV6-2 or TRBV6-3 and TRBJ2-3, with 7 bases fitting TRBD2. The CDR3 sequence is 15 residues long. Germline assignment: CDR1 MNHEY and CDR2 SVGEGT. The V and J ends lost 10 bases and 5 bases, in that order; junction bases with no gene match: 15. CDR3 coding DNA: TGTGCCACCTCAGTTTACGGGAGGCCCCAAGATACGCAGTATTTT. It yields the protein CATSVYGRPQDTQYF.

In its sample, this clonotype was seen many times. The CDR3 region is CASSLQQGFTEAFF. The CDR3 coding sequence is TGTGCCAGCAGTTTACAGCAGGGGTTCACTGAAGCTTTCTTT. V usage is TRBV28 and J usage is TRBJ1-1; D possibly corresponds to TRBD1 (6 bases). The CDR3 runs to 14 residues. CDR1 and CDR2 from the germline V gene are MDHEN and SYDVKM. Trimming removed 2 bases at V and 4 bases at J, with 11 bases between.

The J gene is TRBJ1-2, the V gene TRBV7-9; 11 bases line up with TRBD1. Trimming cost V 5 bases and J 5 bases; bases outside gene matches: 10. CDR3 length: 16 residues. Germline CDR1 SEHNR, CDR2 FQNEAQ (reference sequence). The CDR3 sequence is CASSTNGTGGIYGYTF. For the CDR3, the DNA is TGTGCCAGCAGCACTAATGGGACAGGGGGAATATATGGCTACACCTTC.

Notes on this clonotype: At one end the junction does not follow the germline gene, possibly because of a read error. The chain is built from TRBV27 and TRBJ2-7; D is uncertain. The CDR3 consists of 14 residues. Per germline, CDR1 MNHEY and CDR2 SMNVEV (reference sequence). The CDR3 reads CVSSLQLSSYEQYF. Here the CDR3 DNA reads TGTGTCAGCAGTTTGCAACTGAGCTCCTACGAGCAGTACTTC.

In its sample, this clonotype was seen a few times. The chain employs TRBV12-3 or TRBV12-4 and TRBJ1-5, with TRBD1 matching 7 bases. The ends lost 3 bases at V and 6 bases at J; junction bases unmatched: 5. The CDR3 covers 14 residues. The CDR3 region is CASSFSGGGQPQHF. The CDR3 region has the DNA TGTGCCAGCAGTTTTTCAGGGGGTGGTCAGCCCCAGCATTTT.

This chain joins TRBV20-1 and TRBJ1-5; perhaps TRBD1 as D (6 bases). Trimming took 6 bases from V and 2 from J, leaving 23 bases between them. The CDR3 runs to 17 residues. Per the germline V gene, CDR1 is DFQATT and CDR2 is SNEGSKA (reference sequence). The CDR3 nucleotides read TGCAGTGCAACCCGCCTGGGGGCATCTTCAGGCAATCAGCCCCAGCATTTT. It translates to CSATRLGASSGNQPQHF.

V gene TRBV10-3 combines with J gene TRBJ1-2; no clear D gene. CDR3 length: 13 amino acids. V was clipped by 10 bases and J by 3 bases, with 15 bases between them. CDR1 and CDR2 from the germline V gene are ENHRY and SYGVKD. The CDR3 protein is CAKTGSQDYGYTF. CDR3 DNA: TGTGCCAAGACGGGCAGCCAGGACTATGGCTACACCTTC.

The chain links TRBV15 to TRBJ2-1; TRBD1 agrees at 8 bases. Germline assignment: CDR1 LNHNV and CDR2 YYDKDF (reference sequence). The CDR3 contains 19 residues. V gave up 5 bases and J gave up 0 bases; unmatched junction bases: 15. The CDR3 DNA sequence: TGTGCCACCAGCGCTCAACCCGGGACAGGTAAAAGCTCCTACAATGAGCAGTTCTTC. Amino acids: CATSAQPGTGKSSYNEQFF.

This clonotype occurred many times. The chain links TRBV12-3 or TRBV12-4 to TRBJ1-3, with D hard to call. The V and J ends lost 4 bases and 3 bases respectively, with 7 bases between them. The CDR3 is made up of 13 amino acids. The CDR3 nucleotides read TGTGCCAGCAGTTCCCACTTTGGAAACACCATATATTTT. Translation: CASSSHFGNTIYF.

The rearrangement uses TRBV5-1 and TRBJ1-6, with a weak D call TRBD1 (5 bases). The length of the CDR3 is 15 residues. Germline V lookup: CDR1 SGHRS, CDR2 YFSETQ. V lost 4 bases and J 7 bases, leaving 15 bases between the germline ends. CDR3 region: CASSVWRGGNSPLHF. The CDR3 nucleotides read TGCGCCAGCAGCGTCTGGCGGGGCGGGAATTCACCCCTCCACTTT.

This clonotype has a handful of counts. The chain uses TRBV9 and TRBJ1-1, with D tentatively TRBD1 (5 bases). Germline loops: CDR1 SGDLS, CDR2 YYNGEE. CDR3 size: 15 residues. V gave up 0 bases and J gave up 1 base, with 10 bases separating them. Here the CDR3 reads CASSVDGHQNTEAFF. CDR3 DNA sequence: TGTGCCAGCAGCGTAGACGGACACCAGAACACTGAAGCTTTCTTT. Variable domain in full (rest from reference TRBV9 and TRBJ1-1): DSGVTQTPKHLITATGQRVTLRCSPRSGDLSVYWYQQSLDQGLQFLIQYYNGEERAKGNILERFSAQQFPDLHSELNLSSLELGDSALYFCASSVDGHQNTEAFFGQGTRLTVV.

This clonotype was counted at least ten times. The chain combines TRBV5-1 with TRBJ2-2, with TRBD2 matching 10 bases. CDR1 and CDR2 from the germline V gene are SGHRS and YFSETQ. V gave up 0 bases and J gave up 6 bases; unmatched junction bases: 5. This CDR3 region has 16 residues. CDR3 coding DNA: TGCGCCAGCAGCTTGGAGGCTAGCGGGAGTGCCGGGGAGCTGTTTTTT. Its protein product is CASSLEASGSAGELFF.

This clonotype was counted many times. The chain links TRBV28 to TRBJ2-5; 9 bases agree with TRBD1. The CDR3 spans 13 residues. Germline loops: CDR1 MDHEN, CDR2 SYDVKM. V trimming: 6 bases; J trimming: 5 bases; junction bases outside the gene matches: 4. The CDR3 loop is CASSRDRAETQYF. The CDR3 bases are TGTGCCAGCAGCCGGGACAGGGCGGAGACCCAGTACTTC.